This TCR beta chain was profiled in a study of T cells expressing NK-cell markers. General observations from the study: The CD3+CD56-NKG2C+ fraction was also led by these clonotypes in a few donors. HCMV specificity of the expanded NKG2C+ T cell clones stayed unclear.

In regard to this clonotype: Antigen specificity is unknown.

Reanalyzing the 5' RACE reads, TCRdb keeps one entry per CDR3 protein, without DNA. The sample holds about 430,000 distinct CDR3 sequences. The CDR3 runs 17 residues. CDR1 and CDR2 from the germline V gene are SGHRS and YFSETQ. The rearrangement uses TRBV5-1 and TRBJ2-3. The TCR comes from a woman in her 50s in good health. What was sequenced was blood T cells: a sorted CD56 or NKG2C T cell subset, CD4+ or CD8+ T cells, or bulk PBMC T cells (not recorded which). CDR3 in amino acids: CASSLGTGVTHTDTQYF.